These 27 T cell receptor beta chains were sequenced from one sample in a study of blood T cell repertoires in COVID-19. TCRdb's table, derived via immunoSEQ multiplex PCR, lists solely in-frame clones and lacks some. In the table there are about 270,000 clones, 70% to 90% of which are singletons. Sequencing was done on a sample of peripheral blood. These TCRs come from a woman between 70 and 85 years old with acute or convalescent COVID-19.

The J gene is TRBJ1-1, the V gene TRBV27; TRBD1 matches at 8 bases. J was trimmed by 5 bases and V by 2 bases; bases with no gene match: 4. The CDR3 loop spans 14 amino acids. The germline CDR1 and CDR2 sequences are MNHEY and SMNVEV (reference sequence). The CDR3 DNA follows: TGTGCCAGCAGTTTACAGGGGGCGAGTACTGAAGCTTTCTTT. Its protein is CASSLQGASTEAFF.

The rearrangement links TRBV6-2 or TRBV6-3 to TRBJ2-1; TRBD1 agrees at 8 bases. The germline gives CDR1 MNHEY, CDR2 SVGEGT. Trimming took 3 bases from V and 2 from J; bases not matched to a gene: 3. The CDR3 contains 15 residues. The CDR3 region has the DNA TGTGCCAGCAGTTATCCGGGACAGGCCTACAATGAGCAGTTCTTC. Protein: CASSYPGQAYNEQFF.

This clone was observed a few times. The CDR3: CASSHLQGQAYGYTF. The CDR3 DNA is TGTGCCAGCAGCCACCTGCAGGGACAGGCCTATGGCTACACCTTC. The chain employs TRBV11-2 and TRBJ1-2, with 8 bases that match TRBD1. Losses at the gene ends were 5 bases for V and 4 bases for J; bases not matched to a gene: 9. CDR3 size: 15 residues. The germline gives CDR1 SGHAT, CDR2 FQNNGV.

This rearrangement joins TRBV5-8 to TRBJ2-2; D possibly corresponds to TRBD1 (5 bases). This CDR3 has 14 residues. Trimming took 3 bases from V and 6 from J, leaving 12 bases between them. Germline V lookup: CDR1 SGHTS, CDR2 YDEGEE. The CDR3 loop is CASSSAGYAGELFF. In DNA form, the CDR3 reads TGTGCCAGCAGCTCGGCAGGGTACGCCGGGGAGCTGTTTTTT.

The chain combines TRBV2 with TRBJ2-5; TRBD2 might be the D (7 bases). This CDR3 has 13 residues. CDR1 SNHLY and CDR2 FYNNEI come from the germline V gene. V dropped 6 bases and J dropped 2 bases, with 10 bases sitting between them. The CDR3 sequence: CASREGGQETQYF. As DNA, the CDR3 is TGTGCCAGCAGGGAGGGGGGGCAAGAGACCCAGTACTTC.

V gene TRBV5-4 combines with J gene TRBJ1-2; D gene unclear. V was pared by 3 bases and J by 5 bases, with 11 bases between. Per the germline V gene, CDR1 is SGHNT and CDR2 is YYREEE (reference sequence). CDR3 size: 13 residues. For the CDR3, the DNA is TGTGCCAGCAGCTCTTATACAATTTATGGCTACACCTTC. As protein: CASSSYTIYGYTF.

The CDR3 DNA is TGTGCCAGCAGCTGGGGGGCAGAGACAGGGAAAGAAAAACTGTTTTTT. Its translation is CASSWGAETGKEKLFF. The gene calls are TRBV5-6 and TRBJ1-4; 7 bases agree with TRBD1. The ends lost 3 bases at V and 8 bases at J; junction bases unmatched: 13. The CDR3 covers 16 residues. Looked up from germline, CDR1 is SGHDT and CDR2 is YYEEEE.

The V and J genes are TRBV19 and TRBJ1-2; D unresolved. CDR1 is LNHDA and CDR2 is SQIVND in the germline V gene (reference sequence). V shed 7 bases and J shed 5 bases, with 17 bases lying between them. The CDR3 spans 14 residues. The CDR3 protein is CASTTRIEMYGYTF. For the CDR3, the DNA is TGTGCCAGTACGACGAGGATTGAAATGTATGGCTACACCTTC.

The CDR3 DNA follows: TGTGCCAGCAGCTTAGACTTCGGGGAGCAGTTCTTC. This gives the protein CASSLDFGEQFF. This rearrangement joins TRBV7-9 to TRBJ2-1; D not resolved. The CDR3 has 12 amino acids. From germline, CDR1 is SEHNR and CDR2 FQNEAQ (reference sequence). Trimming left V 1 base short and J 10 bases short, with 8 bases between.

This sequence joins TRBV27 and TRBJ1-1; perhaps TRBD1 as D (6 bases). CDR1 MNHEY and CDR2 SMNVEV come from the germline V gene (reference sequence). V shed 7 bases and J shed 5 bases, with 20 bases lying between them. The length of the CDR3 is 15 residues. CDR3 nucleotides: TGTGCCAGCAAAAAGGAGGGGGGGCCGTGGACTGAAGCTTTCTTT. Translating gives CASKKEGGPWTEAFF.

The chain links TRBV21-1 to TRBJ1-4. TRBV21-1 is flagged as a pseudogene. The CDR3 loop spans 16 amino acids. CDR3 region: CASSKTGSRTNEKLFF. The CDR3 DNA follows: TGTGCCAGCAGCAAAACGGGGTCGAGGACTAATGAAAAACTGTTTTTT.

The rearrangement uses TRBV6-5 and TRBJ1-2; 9 bases map to TRBD1. The CDR3 totals 14 residues. Trimming removed 0 bases from V and 7 bases from J; junction bases left unmatched: 3. The V gene's germline CDR1 is MNHEY and CDR2 SVGAGI. CDR3 DNA sequence: TGTGCCAGCAGTTACTCCGGGACAGGGAGTGGCTACACCTTC. This translates into CASSYSGTGSGYTF.

For the CDR3, the DNA is TGTGCCAGCAGTTACGGGACAGGGTATGGCTACACCTTC. Translation: CASSYGTGYGYTF. The chain carries TRBV7-2 and TRBJ1-2; TRBD1 matches 9 bases. The CDR3 extends over 13 amino acids. V gave up 6 bases and J gave up 5 bases; unmatched junction bases: 4. Germline values: CDR1 SGHTA, CDR2 FQGNSA.

The chain recombines TRBV6-5 with TRBJ1-5; 9 positions agree with TRBD1. Germline trimming cut 7 bases from V and 7 bases from J; bases unmatched to any gene: 11. Per germline, CDR1 MNHEY and CDR2 SVGAGI. CDR3 length: 15 residues. The CDR3 region is CASKFLQGAEQPQHF. The CDR3 nucleotides are TGTGCCAGCAAATTTTTACAGGGGGCAGAACAGCCCCAGCATTTT.

The J gene is TRBJ1-5, the V gene TRBV4-1; D unresolved. Looked up from germline, CDR1 is MGHRA and CDR2 is YSYEKL. Trimming stripped 2 bases from V and 0 bases from J, with 11 bases between. This CDR3 has 16 amino acids. CDR3 loop: CASSQSTGYSNQPQHF. The CDR3 DNA reads TGCGCCAGCAGCCAATCTACGGGGTATAGCAATCAGCCCCAGCATTTT.

The chain couples TRBV28 to TRBJ1-1; tentatively, D is TRBD1 (6 bases). The V gene's germline CDR1 is MDHEN and CDR2 SYDVKM. V was cut by 8 bases and J by 2 bases, with 9 bases left in between. The CDR3 sequence is 12 residues long. The CDR3 region is CASGQLNTEAFF. Here the CDR3 DNA reads TGTGCCAGCGGACAGCTTAACACTGAAGCTTTCTTT.

The chain recombines TRBV10-1 with TRBJ2-1, with TRBD1 matching over 10 bases. CDR3 length: 14 residues. Germline CDR1 reads WNHNN; CDR2 reads SYGVQD (reference sequence). V was clipped by 5 bases and J by 6 bases; unmatched bases: 4. The CDR3 sequence is CASSPGQGPNEQFF. The CDR3 DNA sequence: TGCGCCAGCAGTCCGGGACAGGGGCCCAATGAGCAGTTCTTC.

Concerning this clone: A clone one base away is much larger, so this may be a read error. The same CDR3 arises from other DNA sequences in this sample as well. V and J are TRBV27 and TRBJ1-2; 10 bases match TRBD1. V shed 5 bases, J shed 5 bases, and the junction held 2 bases outside the gene matches. The CDR3 extends over 13 amino acids. CDR1 is MNHEY, CDR2 SMNVEV, per germline (reference sequence). The CDR3 coding sequence is TGTGCCAGCAGTCGACAGGGGGCATATGGCTACACCTTC. Translating gives CASSRQGAYGYTF.

CDR3 DNA sequence: TGTGCCGGTGGGGGGACAGGGGATAACTATGGCTACACCTTC. This translates into CAGGGTGDNYGYTF. The chain is built from TRBV28 and TRBJ1-2; 10 bases match TRBD1. Germline V gene sequence: CDR1 MDHEN, CDR2 SYDVKM. After removal of 11 bases from V and 1 base from J, the junction contained 7 bases not matched to a gene. This CDR3 has 14 amino acids.

Comments on this clone: Mismatch with germline at one junction end may stem from a read error. This CDR3 is CASSPVGQGGETQYF. The CDR3 nucleotides are TGTGCTAGCAGCCCCGTGGGCCAGGGCGGCGAGACCCAGTACTTC. The chain links TRBV7-7 to TRBJ2-5; D possibly corresponds to TRBD1 (5 bases). The CDR3 runs to 15 residues. Looked up from germline, CDR1 is SSHAT and CDR2 is FNYEAQ (reference sequence).

The gene calls are TRBV19 and TRBJ1-1; possibly TRBD1 for D (5 bases). The CDR3 has 14 residues. The germline V gene has CDR1 LNHDA and CDR2 SQIVND (reference sequence). Trimming stripped 0 bases from V and 8 bases from J, with 13 bases between. The CDR3 here is CASSIDGGGGEAFF. CDR3 sequence (DNA): TGTGCCAGTAGTATAGACGGAGGCGGGGGAGAAGCTTTCTTT. Drawing the rest from reference TRBV19 and TRBJ1-1, the complete variable domain is DGGITQSPKYLFRKEGQNVTLSCEQNLNHDAMYWYRQDPGQGLRLIYYSQIVNDFQKGDIAEGYSVSREKKESFPLTVTSAQKNPTAFYLCASSIDGGGGEAFFGQGTRLTVV.

The rearrangement uses TRBV3-1 (or the pseudogene TRBV3-2) and TRBJ1-2; the match to TRBD1 covers 7 bases. Germline V gene data show CDR1 as LGHDT and CDR2 as YNNKEL (reference sequence). Losses at the gene ends were 7 bases for V and 3 bases for J; bases not matched to a gene: 5. This CDR3 region has 13 residues. CDR3 sequence (DNA): TGTGCCAGCACCCCGACAGGGTACTATGGCTACACCTTC. Its translation: CASTPTGYYGYTF.

This clone was picked up a small number of times. The chain joins TRBV10-1 to TRBJ1-4, with D possibly being TRBD1 (6 bases). V lost 6 bases to trimming and J lost 12 bases, with 26 bases between them. Germline V gene data show CDR1 as WNHNN and CDR2 as SYGVQD (reference sequence). The CDR3 totals 16 residues. DNA for the CDR3: TGCGCCAGCAGAGTTCGGACAGAACCAGCCCTCTCAGAACTGTTTTTT. Translation: CASRVRTEPALSELFF.

The chain is built from TRBV3-1 (or the pseudogene TRBV3-2) and TRBJ2-7, with D perhaps TRBD1 (6 bases). CDR1 LGHDT and CDR2 YNNKEL come from the germline V gene (reference sequence). Trimming stripped 4 bases from V and 6 bases from J, with 13 bases between. This CDR3 has 13 amino acids. The CDR3 sequence is CASSLRGGVEQYF. The CDR3 bases are TGTGCCAGCAGCCTGAGAGGGGGAGTCGAGCAGTACTTC.

The chain carries TRBV9 and TRBJ1-1; D is ambiguous. The length of the CDR3 is 13 residues. V was clipped by 0 bases and J by 7 bases, with 10 bases between them. Looked up from germline, CDR1 is SGDLS and CDR2 is YYNGEE. CDR3 amino acids: CASSVVLTGEAFF. CDR3 sequence (DNA): TGTGCCAGCAGCGTAGTCTTGACGGGTGAAGCTTTCTTT.

The chain joins TRBV10-3 to TRBJ1-2; D not resolved. The CDR3 loop spans 13 amino acids. Germline V gene data show CDR1 as ENHRY and CDR2 as SYGVKD. V lost 0 bases and J 8 bases, leaving 10 bases between the germline ends. In DNA, the CDR3 is TGTGCCATCAGTGAGTCGTCGGGGAGGGGCTACACCTTC. This translates into CAISESSGRGYTF.

The gene calls are TRBV5-1 and TRBJ2-7, with 7 bases aligning to TRBD1. Trimming took 7 bases from V and 0 from J; bases not matched to a gene: 10. Germline V CDR1 and CDR2: SGHRS, YFSETQ. CDR3 size: 15 residues. As DNA, the CDR3 is TGCGCCAGCCGTCAACAGGGGACCAGCTCCTACGAGCAGTACTTC. Amino acids: CASRQQGTSSYEQYF.